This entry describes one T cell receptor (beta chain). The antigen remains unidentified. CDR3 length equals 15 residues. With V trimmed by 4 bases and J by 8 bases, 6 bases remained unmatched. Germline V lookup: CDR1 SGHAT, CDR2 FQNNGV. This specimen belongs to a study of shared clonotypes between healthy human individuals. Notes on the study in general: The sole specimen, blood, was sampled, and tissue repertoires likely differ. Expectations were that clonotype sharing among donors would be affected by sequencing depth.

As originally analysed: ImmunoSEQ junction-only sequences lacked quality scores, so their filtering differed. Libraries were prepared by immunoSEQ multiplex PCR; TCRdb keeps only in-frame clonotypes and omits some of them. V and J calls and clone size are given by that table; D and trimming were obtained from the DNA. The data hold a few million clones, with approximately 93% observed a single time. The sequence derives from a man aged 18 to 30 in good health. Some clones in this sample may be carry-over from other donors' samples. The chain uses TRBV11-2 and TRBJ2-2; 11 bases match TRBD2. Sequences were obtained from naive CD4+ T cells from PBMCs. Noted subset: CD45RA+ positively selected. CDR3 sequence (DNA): TGTGCCAGCAGCTCGACTAGCGGGGCTTCGGGGGAGCTGTTTTTT. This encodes CASSSTSGASGELFF.